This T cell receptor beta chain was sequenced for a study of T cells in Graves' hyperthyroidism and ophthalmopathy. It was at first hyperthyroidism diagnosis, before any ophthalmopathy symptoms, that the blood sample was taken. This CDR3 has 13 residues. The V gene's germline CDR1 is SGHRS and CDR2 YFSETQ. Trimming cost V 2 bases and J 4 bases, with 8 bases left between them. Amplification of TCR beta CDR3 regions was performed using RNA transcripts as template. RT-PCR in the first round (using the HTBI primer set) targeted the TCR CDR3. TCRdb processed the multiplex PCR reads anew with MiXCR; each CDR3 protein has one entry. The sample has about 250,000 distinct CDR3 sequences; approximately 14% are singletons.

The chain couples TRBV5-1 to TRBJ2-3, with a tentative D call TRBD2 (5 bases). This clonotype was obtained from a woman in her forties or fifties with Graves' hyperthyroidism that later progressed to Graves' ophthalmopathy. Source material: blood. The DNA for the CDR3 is TGCGCCAGCAGCTTCGAGGGTCCAGATACGCAGTATTTT. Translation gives CASSFEGPDTQYF.